This T cell receptor beta chain comes out of a study of molecular identifiers for immune sequencing clone quantification. Previously published methods and listed TCR primers were used for the bulk TCR libraries. TCRdb re-analysed the PCR reads in MiXCR, keeping a single row per CDR3 protein. The repertoire consists of under 800,000 distinct CDR3 sequences, with roughly 25% occurring once and the leading ten covering 0.75% to 0.8%. Comments on this clonotype: Since a much larger clone is just one base distant, this may be a read error.

The CDR3 runs to 16 residues. Germline values: CDR1 SGHDT, CDR2 YYEEEE. The chain joins TRBV5-6 to TRBJ2-3; D possibly matches TRBD1 or TRBD2 (5 bases each). This TCR derives from a human donor in good health. Some libraries in this study had Jurkat cell RNA spiked in. The source material was naive CD8+ T cells from blood, with Jurkat cell RNA spiked in. Subset denoted: FACS-sorted CD8+CD4-CCR7+CD45RA+ naive T cells. CDR3 in DNA: TGTGCCAGCAGCTTCCGGGACGTACTTAGCACAGATATGCAGTATTTT. It yields the protein CASSFRDVLSTDMQYF.